This TCR beta chain was found in a study of OX40 agonist ivuxolimab in advanced cancers. Germline V gene lookup returns CDR1 LNHDA and CDR2 SQIVND (reference sequence). This CDR3 comprises 13 residues. Deletions cut 6 bases from V and 5 bases from J, with 14 bases between. Some clones are missing from TCRdb's copy, which holds only in-frame ones; the method was immunoSEQ multiplex PCR. The sample shows about 79,000 clones, approximately 94% of them seen only once. The rearrangement uses TRBV19 and TRBJ2-7; D may be TRBD1 (6 bases). The sequence was collected from an adult with an advanced solid tumor such as melanoma, head and neck, liver or kidney cancer. The sample in question was CD4+ or CD8+ T cells sorted from blood, obtained in a trial of the OX40 agonist ivuxolimab. CDR3 in amino acids: CASSPLPGDEQYF. The CDR3 DNA follows: TGTGCCAGTAGCCCTCTGCCAGGGGACGAGCAGTACTTC.